The subject of this entry is one TCR beta chain. Authors' analysis steps: Estimated nucleated cell counts came from reference gene primer amplification. Profiling relied on immunoSEQ multiplex PCR, and the TCRdb table lists in-frame clones only, not all of them. V and J calls and clone size are copied from that table; D and trimming were computed from the DNA. Of 220,000 or so clones in the sample, 80% to 85% are singletons; the top ten hold under 8.5%. The record originates from a study of blood T cell repertoires in COVID-19. Looking at the study overall: The origin of the acute and convalescent COVID-19 samples was the United States, Italy and Spain.

Between the trimmed V and J ends, which lost 2 bases and 0 bases, there was a span of 7 bases. This CDR3 is 15 amino acids long. Germline CDR1 reads MNHNS; CDR2 reads SASEGT. The TCR was taken from a woman older than 75 with COVID-19, enrolled during active disease. The genes are TRBV6-1 and TRBJ1-4; D gene unclear. Material for sequencing was peripheral blood. The CDR3 DNA reads as TGTGCCAGCAGTGAATTGGCAGCAACTAATGAAAAACTGTTTTTT. It yields the protein CASSELAATNEKLFF.